This entry concerns a single T cell receptor (beta chain). The data stem from a study of response to subunit inactivated influenza vaccine. Trimming removed 1 base from V and 6 bases from J, with 10 bases in between. CDR1 SGHTA and CDR2 FQGNSA come from the germline V gene. The CDR3 has 15 amino acids. TCRdb ran MiXCR on the RT-PCR reads and lists one entry per CDR3 protein. The sample lists 500,000 to 600,000 distinct CDR3 sequences, about 11% seen once, with approximately 9.9% in the top ten. This same sample was also part of a study on T cells expressing NK-cell markers. That paper notes: It was by 5'RACE template switching with UMIs that TCR beta cDNA was made. With respect to HCMV, most of the eight sequenced donors were seropositive, and one was seronegative. Alpha-beta TCR T cells were the sole sorting target in several experiments, owing to an anti-gamma-delta TCR antibody. Of the CD8+ T cell pool in about 6 donors, about 1.0-7.0% was accounted for by dominant NKG2C+ clonotypes.

The sequence derives from a man aged 45-65 years who received an inactivated influenza vaccine. Sequenced material: PBMCs from blood, taken on the day of vaccination. This chain uses TRBV7-2 with TRBJ1-6; D gene uncertain. The CDR3 reads CASSLGVTSNSPLHF. Here the CDR3 DNA reads TGTGCCAGCAGCTTAGGTGTGACAAGTAATTCACCCCTCCACTTT.